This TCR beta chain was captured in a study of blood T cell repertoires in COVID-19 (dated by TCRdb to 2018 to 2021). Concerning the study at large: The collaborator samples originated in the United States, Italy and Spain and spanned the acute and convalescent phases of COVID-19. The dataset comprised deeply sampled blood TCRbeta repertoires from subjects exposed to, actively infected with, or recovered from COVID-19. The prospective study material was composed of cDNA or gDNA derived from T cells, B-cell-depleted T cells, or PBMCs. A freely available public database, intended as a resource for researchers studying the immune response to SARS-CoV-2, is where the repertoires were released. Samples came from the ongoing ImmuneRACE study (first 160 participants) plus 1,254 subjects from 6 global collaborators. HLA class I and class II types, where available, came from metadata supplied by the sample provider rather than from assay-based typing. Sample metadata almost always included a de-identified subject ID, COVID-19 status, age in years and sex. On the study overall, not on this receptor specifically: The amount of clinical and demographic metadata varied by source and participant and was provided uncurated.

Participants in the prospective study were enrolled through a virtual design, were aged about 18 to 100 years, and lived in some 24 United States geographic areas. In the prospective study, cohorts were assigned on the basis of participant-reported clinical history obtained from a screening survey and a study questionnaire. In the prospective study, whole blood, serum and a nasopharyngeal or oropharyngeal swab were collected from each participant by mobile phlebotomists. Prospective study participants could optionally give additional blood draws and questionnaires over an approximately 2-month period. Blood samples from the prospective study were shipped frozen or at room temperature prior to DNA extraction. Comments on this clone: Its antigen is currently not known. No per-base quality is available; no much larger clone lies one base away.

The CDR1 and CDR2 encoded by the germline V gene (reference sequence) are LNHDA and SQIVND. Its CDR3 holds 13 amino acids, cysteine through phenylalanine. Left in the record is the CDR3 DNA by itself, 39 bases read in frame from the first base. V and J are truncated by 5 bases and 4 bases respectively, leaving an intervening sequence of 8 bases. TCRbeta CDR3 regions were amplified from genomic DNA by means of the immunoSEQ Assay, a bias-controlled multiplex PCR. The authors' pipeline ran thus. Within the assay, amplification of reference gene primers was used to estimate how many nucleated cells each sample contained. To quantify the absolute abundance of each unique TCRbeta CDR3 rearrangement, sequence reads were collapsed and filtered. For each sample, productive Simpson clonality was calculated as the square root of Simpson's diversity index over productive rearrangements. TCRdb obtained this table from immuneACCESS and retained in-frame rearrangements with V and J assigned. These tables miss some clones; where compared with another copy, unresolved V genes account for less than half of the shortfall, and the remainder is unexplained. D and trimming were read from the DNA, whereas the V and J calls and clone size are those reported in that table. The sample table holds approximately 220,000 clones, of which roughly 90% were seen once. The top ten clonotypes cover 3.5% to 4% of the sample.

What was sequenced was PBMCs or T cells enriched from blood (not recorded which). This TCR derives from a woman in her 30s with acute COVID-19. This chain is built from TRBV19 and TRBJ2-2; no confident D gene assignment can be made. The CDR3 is CASSLGSTGELFF. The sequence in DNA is TGTGCCAGTAGTCTCGGTAGCACCGGGGAGCTGTTTTTT.